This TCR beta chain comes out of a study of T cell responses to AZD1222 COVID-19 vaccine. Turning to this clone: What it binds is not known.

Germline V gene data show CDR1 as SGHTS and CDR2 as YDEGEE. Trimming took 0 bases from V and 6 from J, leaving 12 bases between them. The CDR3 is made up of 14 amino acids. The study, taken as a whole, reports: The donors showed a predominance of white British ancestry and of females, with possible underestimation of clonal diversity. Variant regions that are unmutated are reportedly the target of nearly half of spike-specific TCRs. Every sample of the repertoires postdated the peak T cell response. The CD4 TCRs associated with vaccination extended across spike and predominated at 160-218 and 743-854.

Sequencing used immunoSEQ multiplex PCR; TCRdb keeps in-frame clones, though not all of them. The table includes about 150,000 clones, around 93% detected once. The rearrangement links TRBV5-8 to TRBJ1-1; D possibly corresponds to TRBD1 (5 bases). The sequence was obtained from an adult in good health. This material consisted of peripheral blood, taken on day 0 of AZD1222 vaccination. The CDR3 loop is CASSLGRGGAEAFF. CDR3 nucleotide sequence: TGTGCCAGCAGCTTGGGGAGAGGAGGGGCTGAAGCTTTCTTT.